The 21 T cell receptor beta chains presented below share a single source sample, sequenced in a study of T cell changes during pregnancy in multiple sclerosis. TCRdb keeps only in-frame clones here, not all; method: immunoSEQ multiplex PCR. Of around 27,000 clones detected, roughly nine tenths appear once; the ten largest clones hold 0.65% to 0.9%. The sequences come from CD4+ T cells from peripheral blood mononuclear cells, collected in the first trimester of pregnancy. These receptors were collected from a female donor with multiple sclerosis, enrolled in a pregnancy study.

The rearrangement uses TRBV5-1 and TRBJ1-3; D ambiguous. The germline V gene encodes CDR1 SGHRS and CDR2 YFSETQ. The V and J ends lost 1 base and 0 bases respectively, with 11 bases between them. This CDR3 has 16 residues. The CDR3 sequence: CASSLTGGFSGNTIYF. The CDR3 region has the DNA TGCGCCAGCAGCTTGACCGGCGGATTCTCTGGAAACACCATATATTTT.

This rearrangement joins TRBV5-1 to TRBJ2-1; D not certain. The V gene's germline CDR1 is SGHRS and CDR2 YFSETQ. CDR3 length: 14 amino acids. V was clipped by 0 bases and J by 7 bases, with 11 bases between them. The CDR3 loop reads CASSLGQALNEQFF. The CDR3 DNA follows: TGCGCCAGCAGCTTGGGCCAGGCGCTAAATGAGCAGTTCTTC.

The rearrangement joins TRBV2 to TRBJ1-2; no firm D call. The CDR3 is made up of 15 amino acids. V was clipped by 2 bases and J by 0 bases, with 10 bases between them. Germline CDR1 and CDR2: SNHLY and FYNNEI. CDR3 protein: CASSETRAANYGYTF. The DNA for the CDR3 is TGTGCCAGCAGTGAAACCCGAGCCGCTAACTATGGCTACACCTTC.

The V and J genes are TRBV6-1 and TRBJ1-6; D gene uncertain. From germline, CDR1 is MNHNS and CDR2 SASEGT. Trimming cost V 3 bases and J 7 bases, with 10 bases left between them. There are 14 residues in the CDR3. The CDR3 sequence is CASSESGVNSPLHF. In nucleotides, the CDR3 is TGTGCCAGCAGTGAGAGCGGTGTGAATTCACCCCTCCACTTT.

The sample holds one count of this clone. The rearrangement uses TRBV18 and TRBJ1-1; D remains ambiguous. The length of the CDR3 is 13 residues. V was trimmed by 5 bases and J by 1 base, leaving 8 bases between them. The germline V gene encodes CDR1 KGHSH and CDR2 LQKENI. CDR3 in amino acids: CASSERGNTEAFF. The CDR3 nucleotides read TGTGCCAGCTCAGAAAGAGGGAACACTGAAGCTTTCTTT.

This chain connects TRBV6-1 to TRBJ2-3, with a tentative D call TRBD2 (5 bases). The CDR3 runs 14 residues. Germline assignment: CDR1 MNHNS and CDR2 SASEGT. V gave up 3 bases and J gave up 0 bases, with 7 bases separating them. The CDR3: CASSEEVSTDTQYF. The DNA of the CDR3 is TGTGCCAGCAGTGAGGAGGTCAGCACAGATACGCAGTATTTT.

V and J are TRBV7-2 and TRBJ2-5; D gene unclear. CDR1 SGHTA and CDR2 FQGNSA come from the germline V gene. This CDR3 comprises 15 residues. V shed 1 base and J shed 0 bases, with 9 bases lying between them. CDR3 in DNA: TGTGCCAGCAGCTTAGTACACCAGTACCAAGAGACCCAGTACTTC. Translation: CASSLVHQYQETQYF.

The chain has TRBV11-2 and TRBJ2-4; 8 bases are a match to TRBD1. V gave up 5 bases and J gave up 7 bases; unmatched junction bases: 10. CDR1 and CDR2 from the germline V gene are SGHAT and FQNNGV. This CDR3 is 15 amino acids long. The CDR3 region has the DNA TGTGCCAGCAGCACCTGGACAGGGCGCGGGAACATTCAGTACTTC. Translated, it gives CASSTWTGRGNIQYF. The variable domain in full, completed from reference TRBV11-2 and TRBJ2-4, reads EAGVAQSPRYKIIEKRQSVAFWCNPISGHATLYWYQQILGQGPKLLIQFQNNGVVDDSQLPKDRFSAERLKGVDSTLKIQPAKLEDSAVYLCASSTWTGRGNIQYFGAGTRLSVL.

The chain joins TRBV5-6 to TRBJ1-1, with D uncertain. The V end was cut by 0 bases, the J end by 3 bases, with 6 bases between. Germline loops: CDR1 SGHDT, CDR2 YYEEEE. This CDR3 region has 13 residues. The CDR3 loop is CASSLGFDTEAFF. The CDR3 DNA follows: TGTGCCAGCAGCTTGGGTTTCGACACTGAAGCTTTCTTT.

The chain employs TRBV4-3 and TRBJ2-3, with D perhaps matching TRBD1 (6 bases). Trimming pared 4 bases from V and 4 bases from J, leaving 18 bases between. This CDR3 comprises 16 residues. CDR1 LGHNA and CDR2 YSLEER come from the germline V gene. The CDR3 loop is CASSRTWRQGPDTQYF. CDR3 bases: TGCGCCAGCAGCCGTACCTGGCGGCAGGGGCCAGATACGCAGTATTTT.

CDR3 amino acids: CAWSVRRADTQYF. The DNA for the CDR3 is TGTGCCTGGAGCGTGCGCCGGGCAGATACGCAGTATTTT. The chain joins TRBV30 to TRBJ2-3, with D hard to call. The CDR3 is made up of 13 amino acids. Trimming took off 3 bases at V and 4 bases at J, with 11 bases between the two ends. From germline, CDR1 is GTSNPN and CDR2 SVGIG (reference sequence).

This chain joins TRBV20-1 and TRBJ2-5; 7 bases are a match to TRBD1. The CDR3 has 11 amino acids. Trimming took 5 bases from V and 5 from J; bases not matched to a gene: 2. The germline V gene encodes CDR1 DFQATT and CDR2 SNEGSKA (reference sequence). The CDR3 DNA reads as TGCAGTGCTGAGACAGGGGAGACCCAGTACTTC. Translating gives CSAETGETQYF.

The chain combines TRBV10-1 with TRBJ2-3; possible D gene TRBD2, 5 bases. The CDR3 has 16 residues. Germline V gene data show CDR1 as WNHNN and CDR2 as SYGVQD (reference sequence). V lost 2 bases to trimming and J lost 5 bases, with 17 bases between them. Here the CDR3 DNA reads TGCGCCAGCAGTGAGCGGGGTCTGCATATTCTAGATACGCAGTATTTT. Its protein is CASSERGLHILDTQYF.

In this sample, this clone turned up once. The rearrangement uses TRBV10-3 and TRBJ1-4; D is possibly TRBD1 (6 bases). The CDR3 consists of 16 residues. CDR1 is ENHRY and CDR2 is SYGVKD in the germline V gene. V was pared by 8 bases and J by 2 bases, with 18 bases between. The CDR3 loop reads CAIGRGQRGTNEKLFF. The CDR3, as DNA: TGTGCCATCGGTAGAGGACAGAGGGGCACTAATGAAAAACTGTTTTTT.

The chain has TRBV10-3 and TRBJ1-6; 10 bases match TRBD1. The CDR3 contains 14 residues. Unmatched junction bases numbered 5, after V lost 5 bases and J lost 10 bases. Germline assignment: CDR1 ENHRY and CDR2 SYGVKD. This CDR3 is CAISRDRGGSPLHF. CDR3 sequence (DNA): TGTGCCATCAGTCGGGACAGGGGAGGATCACCCCTCCACTTT.

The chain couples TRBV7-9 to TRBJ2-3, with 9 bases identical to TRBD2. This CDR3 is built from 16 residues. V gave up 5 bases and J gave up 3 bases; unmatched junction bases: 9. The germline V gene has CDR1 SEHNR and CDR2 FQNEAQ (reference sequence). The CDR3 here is CASSRRRGGSTDTQYF. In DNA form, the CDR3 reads TGTGCCAGCAGCCGTAGGCGGGGGGGCAGTACAGATACGCAGTATTTT.

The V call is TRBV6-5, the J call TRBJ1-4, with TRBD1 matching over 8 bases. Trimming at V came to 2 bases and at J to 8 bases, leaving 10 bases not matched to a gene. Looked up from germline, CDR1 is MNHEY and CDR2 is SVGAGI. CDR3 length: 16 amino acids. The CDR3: CASSYSAQGAWEKLFF. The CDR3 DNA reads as TGTGCCAGCAGTTACAGCGCTCAGGGGGCTTGGGAAAAACTGTTTTTT.

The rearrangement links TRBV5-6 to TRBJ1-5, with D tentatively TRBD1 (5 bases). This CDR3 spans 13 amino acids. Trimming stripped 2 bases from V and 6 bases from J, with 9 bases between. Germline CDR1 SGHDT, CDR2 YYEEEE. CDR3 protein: CASSFVGGQPQHF. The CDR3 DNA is TGTGCCAGCAGCTTCGTCGGGGGTCAGCCCCAGCATTTT.

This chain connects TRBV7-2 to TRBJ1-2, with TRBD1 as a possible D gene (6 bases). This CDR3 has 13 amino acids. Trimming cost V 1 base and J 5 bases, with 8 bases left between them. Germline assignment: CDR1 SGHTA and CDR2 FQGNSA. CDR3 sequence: CASSLEQGYGYTF. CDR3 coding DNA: TGTGCCAGCAGCTTAGAACAGGGATATGGCTACACCTTC.

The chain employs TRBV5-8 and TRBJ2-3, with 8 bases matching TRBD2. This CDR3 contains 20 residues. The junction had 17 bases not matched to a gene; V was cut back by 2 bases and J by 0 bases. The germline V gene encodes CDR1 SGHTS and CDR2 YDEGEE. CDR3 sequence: CASSFRIASGLSSSTDTQYF. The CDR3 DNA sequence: TGTGCCAGCAGCTTCCGAATCGCTAGCGGGTTAAGCAGTAGCACAGATACGCAGTATTTT.

CDR3 nucleotide sequence: TGTGCCAGCTTAACATTCAGGGGGGCCTACGAGCAGTACTTC. Translation gives CASLTFRGAYEQYF. This chain uses TRBV27 with TRBJ2-7, with a tentative D call TRBD1 (7 bases). The CDR3 totals 14 residues. V lost 8 bases to trimming and J lost 2 bases, with 16 bases between them. CDR1 and CDR2 (germline): MNHEY, SMNVEV (reference sequence).